This passage covers 2 T cell receptor beta chains from one sample sequenced in a study of blood T cell repertoires in COVID-19. Repertoires were generated with immunoSEQ multiplex PCR, while TCRdb's copy carries only in-frame clones and drops some. This sample has 95,000 to 150,000 clones, with roughly 74% found just once. What was sequenced was peripheral blood. The receptors shown here come from a man in his sixties with acute or convalescent COVID-19.

This clone was observed a single time. This chain links TRBV3-1 (or the pseudogene TRBV3-2) with TRBJ1-2; TRBD1 agrees at 9 bases. The CDR3 is made up of 15 amino acids. V was clipped by 5 bases and J by 7 bases; unmatched bases: 11. CDR1 and CDR2 from the germline V gene are LGHDT and YNNKEL (reference sequence). The DNA of the CDR3 is TGTGCCAGCAGCTCACCGGGACAGGGCACATCTGGCTACACCTTC. This gives the protein CASSSPGQGTSGYTF.

The V call is TRBV10-1, the J call TRBJ1-2; D is perhaps TRBD1 (6 bases). The CDR3 runs to 13 residues. V lost 6 bases and J 3 bases, leaving 11 bases between the germline ends. CDR1 and CDR2 (germline): WNHNN, SYGVQD (reference sequence). The CDR3 nucleotides are TGCGCCAGCAGCTCAGGGGTCGACTATGGCTACACCTTC. Its translation is CASSSGVDYGYTF.